The 21 T cell receptor beta chains listed next were all sequenced from one sample in a study of shared clonotypes between healthy human individuals. Generated by immunoSEQ multiplex PCR, the TCRdb table keeps only in-frame clones and is missing some. The repertoire holds nearly 1 million clones, with roughly 72% as singletons. Material for sequencing was memory CD4+ T cells sorted from blood. Stated subset: CD45RA-negative fraction. These receptors were obtained from a young man in good health.

As for this clone: The same CDR3 is also encoded by other DNA sequences in this sample. The chain is built from TRBV5-1 and TRBJ2-7; D is perhaps TRBD2 (6 bases). Trimming left V 2 bases short and J 0 bases short, with 9 bases between. The germline V gene encodes CDR1 SGHRS and CDR2 YFSETQ. This CDR3 is built from 14 residues. DNA for the CDR3: TGCGCCAGCAGCTTAGCGGGTACCTCCTACGAGCAGTACTTC. Amino acids: CASSLAGTSYEQYF.

Points on this clone: Other DNA sequences in the sample encode the same CDR3. This chain links TRBV7-9 with TRBJ1-2; a weak D match, TRBD1 (6 bases). The V end was cut by 3 bases, the J end by 2 bases, with 7 bases between. Germline assignment: CDR1 SEHNR and CDR2 FQNEAQ (reference sequence). The CDR3 is 13 amino acids. CDR3 coding DNA: TGTGCCAGCAGCTTGGACAGCAACTATGGCTACACCTTC. Amino acids: CASSLDSNYGYTF. Looking up the rest from reference TRBV7-9 and TRBJ1-2 gives the full variable domain: DTGVSQNPRHKITKRGQNVTFRCDPISEHNRLYWYRQTLGQGPEFLTYFQNEAQLEKSRLLSDRFSAERPKGSFSTLEIQRTEQGDSAMYLCASSLDSNYGYTFGSGTRLTVV.

The chain couples TRBV4-1 to TRBJ2-1; D possibly matches TRBD1 or TRBD2 (5 bases each). This CDR3 spans 17 amino acids. V lost 2 bases to trimming and J lost 8 bases, with 22 bases between them. Germline V gene lookup returns CDR1 MGHRA and CDR2 YSYEKL. CDR3 sequence reads: CASSQKGDGRAGDEQFF. The DNA for the CDR3 is TGCGCCAGCAGCCAAAAAGGGGATGGACGGGCGGGCGATGAGCAGTTCTTC.

The chain carries TRBV20-1 and TRBJ1-5; the match to TRBD1 covers 8 bases. CDR1 and CDR2 (germline): DFQATT, SNEGSKA (reference sequence). The CDR3 consists of 11 residues. After removal of 6 bases from V and 12 bases from J, the junction contained 7 bases not matched to a gene. The CDR3 nucleotides read TGCAGTGCCTACGGACAGGGCGTCCAGCATTTT. Residues: CSAYGQGVQHF.

J is TRBJ2-2 and V is TRBV5-1, with D unresolved. CDR1 and CDR2 (germline): SGHRS, YFSETQ. V was pared by 2 bases and J by 6 bases, with 5 bases between. CDR3 length: 12 amino acids. The CDR3 loop is CASSFSAGELFF. DNA for the CDR3: TGCGCCAGCAGCTTTTCTGCCGGGGAGCTGTTTTTT. Complete variable domain (other parts from reference TRBV5-1 and TRBJ2-2): KAGVTQTPRYLIKTRGQQVTLSCSPISGHRSVSWYQQTPGQGLQFLFEYFSETQRNKGNFPGRFSGRQFSNSRSEMNVSTLELGDSALYLCASSFSAGELFFGEGSRLTVL.

The chain is built from TRBV7-2 and TRBJ2-3; 8 bases are a match to TRBD2. Losses at the gene ends were 5 bases for V and 2 bases for J; bases not matched to a gene: 9. Per the germline V gene, CDR1 is SGHTA and CDR2 is FQGNSA. This CDR3 region has 16 residues. The CDR3 here is CASSIGGAAPTDTQYF. The CDR3 DNA follows: TGTGCCAGCAGCATCGGGGGGGCCGCTCCCACAGATACGCAGTATTTT.

The gene calls are TRBV10-3 and TRBJ2-1; possible D gene TRBD1, 6 bases. This CDR3 region has 17 residues. Germline loops: CDR1 ENHRY, CDR2 SYGVKD. The ends were cut back, 1 base at V and 0 bases at J, with 13 bases in the middle. The CDR3 bases are TGTGCCATCAGTGAGTTTGGACAGACCAGCTCCTACAATGAGCAGTTCTTC. This gives the protein CAISEFGQTSSYNEQFF.

To note about this clone: The same CDR3 also results from other DNA sequences found in this sample. This chain connects TRBV19 to TRBJ2-3, with 7 positions matching TRBD1. Trimming cost V 3 bases and J 2 bases; bases outside gene matches: 2. Germline V gives CDR1 LNHDA, CDR2 SQIVND (reference sequence). This CDR3 comprises 14 residues. In DNA, the CDR3 is TGTGCCAGTAGTATGGACAGGCTCACAGATACGCAGTATTTT. It is translated as CASSMDRLTDTQYF.

This chain connects TRBV2 to TRBJ1-2; D ambiguous. The CDR3 spans 14 residues. V was clipped by 3 bases and J by 1 base, with 9 bases between them. Germline V gene sequence: CDR1 SNHLY, CDR2 FYNNEI. CDR3 region: CASSDRGVNYGYTF. DNA for the CDR3: TGTGCCAGCAGTGATCGTGGCGTTAACTATGGCTACACCTTC.

This chain joins TRBV18 and TRBJ1-6; D might be TRBD1 (6 bases). There are 16 residues in the CDR3. From germline, CDR1 is KGHSH and CDR2 LQKENI. V lost 5 bases to trimming and J lost 10 bases, with 21 bases between them. CDR3 residues: CASSNGRDTRQSPLHF. The CDR3 coding sequence is TGTGCCAGCTCAAACGGACGGGACACCCGGCAATCACCCCTCCACTTT.

The chain recombines TRBV11-2 with TRBJ1-1; D not certain. This CDR3 has 12 residues. Trimming removed 6 bases from V and 10 bases from J, with 15 bases in between. Germline loops: CDR1 SGHAT, CDR2 FQNNGV. CDR3 amino acids: CASSPGSMAAFF. The CDR3, as DNA: TGTGCCAGCAGTCCGGGGAGCATGGCAGCTTTCTTT.

J is TRBJ2-7 and V is TRBV18, with D perhaps being TRBD1 or TRBD2 (5 bases each). This CDR3 is built from 14 residues. Trimming stripped 2 bases from V and 6 bases from J, with 14 bases between. The germline gives CDR1 KGHSH, CDR2 LQKENI. The CDR3 here is CASSPSGFGGEQYF. CDR3 in DNA: TGTGCCAGCTCACCATCCGGGTTTGGGGGCGAGCAGTACTTC.

The chain couples TRBV18 to TRBJ2-4; D ambiguous. CDR3 size: 13 residues. The germline gives CDR1 KGHSH, CDR2 LQKENI. Trimming removed 2 bases at V and 1 base at J, with 3 bases between. The CDR3: CASSPAAKNIQYF. CDR3 in DNA: TGTGCCAGCTCACCAGCGGCCAAAAACATTCAGTACTTC.

The chain couples TRBV30 to TRBJ1-4; 7 bases line up with TRBD1. J lost 3 bases, V lost 4 bases, and 2 bases had no gene match. The CDR3 length is 13 residues. In germline, CDR1 is GTSNPN, CDR2 SVGIG (reference sequence). The CDR3 protein is CAWKGQPNEKLFF. Here the CDR3 DNA reads TGTGCCTGGAAGGGACAGCCTAATGAAAAACTGTTTTTT.

This clone has just a few counts. The J gene is TRBJ2-3, the V gene TRBV30, with a possible D match to TRBD2 (5 bases). The germline V gene has CDR1 GTSNPN and CDR2 SVGIG (reference sequence). The CDR3 consists of 14 residues. Trimming stripped 3 bases from V and 3 bases from J, with 13 bases between. This CDR3 reads CAWSPGELTDTQYF. CDR3 DNA: TGTGCCTGGAGCCCTGGGGAGTTAACAGATACGCAGTATTTT.

This clone has only a few counts. The rearrangement uses TRBV28 and TRBJ2-2; a possible D gene is TRBD2 (6 bases). This CDR3 spans 15 amino acids. In germline, CDR1 is MDHEN, CDR2 SYDVKM. V lost 4 bases and J lost 6, with 15 bases in between. The CDR3, as DNA: TGTGCCAGCAGTTACCTTCGGGGGACTCCCGGGGAGCTGTTTTTT. Translation: CASSYLRGTPGELFF.

The V call is TRBV7-9, the J call TRBJ1-2; D uncertain. Per the germline V gene, CDR1 is SEHNR and CDR2 is FQNEAQ (reference sequence). The V end lost 5 bases, the J end lost 5 bases, and 12 bases lay between the germline ends. This CDR3 contains 13 residues. CDR3 in amino acids: CASSPDGEYGYTF. CDR3 bases: TGTGCCAGCAGCCCCGACGGAGAGTATGGCTACACCTTC.

On this clone: Sequence at one end of the junction differs from germline and may be a read error. This chain connects TRBV7-7 to TRBJ2-5; D ambiguous. The CDR3 has 13 residues. CDR1 and CDR2 (germline): SSHAT, FNYEAQ (reference sequence). This CDR3 is CASSLPMQETQYF. In nucleotides, the CDR3 is TGTGCTAGCAGCTTGCCTATGCAAGAGACCCAGTACTTC.

The rearrangement uses TRBV6-1 and TRBJ2-2; perhaps TRBD1 as D (5 bases). Germline V gene data show CDR1 as MNHNS and CDR2 as SASEGT. The CDR3 contains 14 residues. V lost 7 bases and J 0 bases, leaving 9 bases between the germline ends. In DNA, the CDR3 is TGTGCCAGCAACCAGGGAACGAACACCGGGGAGCTGTTTTTT. This translates into CASNQGTNTGELFF.

The chain combines TRBV5-4 with TRBJ1-2; D is unclear. CDR1 is SGHNT, CDR2 YYREEE, per germline (reference sequence). The CDR3 length is 13 residues. With 4 bases removed from V and 5 bases from J, the gap between germline ends came to 12 bases. CDR3 in amino acids: CASSPAWGYGYTF. CDR3 bases: TGTGCCAGCAGCCCCGCCTGGGGTTATGGCTACACCTTC.

The chain combines TRBV4-2 with TRBJ1-1; 7 bases are a match to TRBD1. CDR1 and CDR2 (germline): LGHNA, YNFKEQ. The CDR3 covers 15 residues. V shed 3 bases and J 6 bases; nucleotides not matched to a gene: 10. The CDR3: CASSQGPDRVAEAFF. The CDR3 DNA sequence: TGTGCCAGCAGCCAGGGGCCCGACAGGGTCGCTGAAGCTTTCTTT.